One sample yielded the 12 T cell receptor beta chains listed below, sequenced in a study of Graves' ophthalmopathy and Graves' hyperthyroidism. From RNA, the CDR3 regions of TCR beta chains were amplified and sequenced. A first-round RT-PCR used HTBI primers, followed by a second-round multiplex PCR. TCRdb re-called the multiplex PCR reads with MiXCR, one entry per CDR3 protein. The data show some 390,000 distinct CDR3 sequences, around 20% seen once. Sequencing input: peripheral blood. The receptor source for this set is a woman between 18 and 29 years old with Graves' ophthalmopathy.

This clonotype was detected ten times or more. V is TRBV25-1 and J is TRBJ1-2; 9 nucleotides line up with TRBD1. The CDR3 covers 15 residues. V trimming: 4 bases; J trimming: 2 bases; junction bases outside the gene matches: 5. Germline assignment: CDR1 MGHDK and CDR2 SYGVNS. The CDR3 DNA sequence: TGTGCCAGCAGTGGGGGACAGGGAGGGAACTATGGCTACACCTTC. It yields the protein CASSGGQGGNYGYTF.

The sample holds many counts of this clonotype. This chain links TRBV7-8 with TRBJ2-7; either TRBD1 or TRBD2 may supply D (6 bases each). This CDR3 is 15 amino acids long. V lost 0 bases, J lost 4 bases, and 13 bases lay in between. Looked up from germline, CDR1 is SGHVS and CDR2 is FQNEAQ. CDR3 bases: TGTGCCAGCAGCTTAGCGTCAGGGGAGGTTTACGAGCAGTACTTC. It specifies CASSLASGEVYEQYF.

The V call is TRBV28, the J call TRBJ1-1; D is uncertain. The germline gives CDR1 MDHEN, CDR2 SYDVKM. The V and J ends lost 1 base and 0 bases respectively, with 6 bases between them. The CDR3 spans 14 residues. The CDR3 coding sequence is TGTGCCAGCAGTTTATACGGGATGAACACTGAAGCTTTCTTT. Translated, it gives CASSLYGMNTEAFF.

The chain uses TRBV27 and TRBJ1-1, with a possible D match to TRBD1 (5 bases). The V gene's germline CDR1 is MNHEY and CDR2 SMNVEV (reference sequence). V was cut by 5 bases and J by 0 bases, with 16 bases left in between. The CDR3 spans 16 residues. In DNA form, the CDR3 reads TGTGCCAGCAGTCCCAGGTTGACAGTCGTGAACACTGAAGCTTTCTTT. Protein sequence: CASSPRLTVVNTEAFF.

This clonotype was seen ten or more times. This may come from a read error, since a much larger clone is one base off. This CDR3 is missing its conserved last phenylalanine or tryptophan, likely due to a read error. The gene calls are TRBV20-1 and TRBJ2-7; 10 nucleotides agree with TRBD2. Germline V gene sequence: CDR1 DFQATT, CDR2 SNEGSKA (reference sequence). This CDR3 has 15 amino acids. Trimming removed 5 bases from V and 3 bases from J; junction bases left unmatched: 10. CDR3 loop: CSADITSGKLYEQYL. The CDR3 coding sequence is TGCAGTGCTGACATTACTAGCGGGAAACTCTACGAGCAGTACCTC.

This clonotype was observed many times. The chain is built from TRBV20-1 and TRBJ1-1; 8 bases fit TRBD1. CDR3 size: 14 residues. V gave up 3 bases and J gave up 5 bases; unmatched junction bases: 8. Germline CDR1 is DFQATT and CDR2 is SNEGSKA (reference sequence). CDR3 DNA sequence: TGCAGTGCTAGGGACAGGGAATCTTATACTGAAGCTTTCTTT. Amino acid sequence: CSARDRESYTEAFF.

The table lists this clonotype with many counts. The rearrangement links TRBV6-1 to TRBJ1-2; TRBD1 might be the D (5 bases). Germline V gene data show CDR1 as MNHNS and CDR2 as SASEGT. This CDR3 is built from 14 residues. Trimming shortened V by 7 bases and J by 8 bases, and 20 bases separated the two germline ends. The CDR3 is CASNPLRAGSGYTF. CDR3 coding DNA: TGTGCCAGCAATCCCCTTAGGGCAGGGAGCGGCTACACCTTC.

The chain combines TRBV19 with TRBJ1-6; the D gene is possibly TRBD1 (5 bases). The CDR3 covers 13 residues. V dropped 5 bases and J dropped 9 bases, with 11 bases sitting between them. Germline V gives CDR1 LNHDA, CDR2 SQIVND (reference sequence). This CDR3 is CASSDTGLSPLHF. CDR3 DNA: TGTGCCAGTAGTGATACAGGACTTTCACCCCTCCACTTT.

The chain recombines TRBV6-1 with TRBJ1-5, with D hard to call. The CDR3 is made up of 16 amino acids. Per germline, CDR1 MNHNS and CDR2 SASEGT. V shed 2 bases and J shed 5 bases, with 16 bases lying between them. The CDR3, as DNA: TGTGCCAGCAGTGAATGGGTCCAGGACGGAGATCAGCCCCAGCATTTT. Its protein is CASSEWVQDGDQPQHF.

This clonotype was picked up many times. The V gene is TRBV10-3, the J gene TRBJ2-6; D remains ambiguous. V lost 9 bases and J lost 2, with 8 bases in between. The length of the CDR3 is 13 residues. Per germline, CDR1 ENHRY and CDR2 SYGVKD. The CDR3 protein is CAMKMAGANVLTF. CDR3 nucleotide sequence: TGTGCCATGAAGATGGCTGGGGCCAACGTCCTGACTTTC.

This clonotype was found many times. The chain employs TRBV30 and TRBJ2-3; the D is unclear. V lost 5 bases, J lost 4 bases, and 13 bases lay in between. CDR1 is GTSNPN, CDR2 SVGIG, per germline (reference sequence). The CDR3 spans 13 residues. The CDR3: CAWPLFPADTQYF. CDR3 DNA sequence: TGTGCCTGGCCCCTCTTTCCGGCAGATACGCAGTATTTT.

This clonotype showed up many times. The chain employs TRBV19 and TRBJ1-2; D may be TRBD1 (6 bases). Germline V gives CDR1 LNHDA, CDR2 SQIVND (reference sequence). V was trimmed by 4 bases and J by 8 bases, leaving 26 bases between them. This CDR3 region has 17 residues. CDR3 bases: TGTGCCAGTAGTAGGAGAATACGGGACACTCCTCAGGAGGGCTACACCTTC. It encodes CASSRRIRDTPQEGYTF. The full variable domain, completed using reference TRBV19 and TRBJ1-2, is DGGITQSPKYLFRKEGQNVTLSCEQNLNHDAMYWYRQDPGQGLRLIYYSQIVNDFQKGDIAEGYSVSREKKESFPLTVTSAQKNPTAFYLCASSRRIRDTPQEGYTFGSGTRLTVV.